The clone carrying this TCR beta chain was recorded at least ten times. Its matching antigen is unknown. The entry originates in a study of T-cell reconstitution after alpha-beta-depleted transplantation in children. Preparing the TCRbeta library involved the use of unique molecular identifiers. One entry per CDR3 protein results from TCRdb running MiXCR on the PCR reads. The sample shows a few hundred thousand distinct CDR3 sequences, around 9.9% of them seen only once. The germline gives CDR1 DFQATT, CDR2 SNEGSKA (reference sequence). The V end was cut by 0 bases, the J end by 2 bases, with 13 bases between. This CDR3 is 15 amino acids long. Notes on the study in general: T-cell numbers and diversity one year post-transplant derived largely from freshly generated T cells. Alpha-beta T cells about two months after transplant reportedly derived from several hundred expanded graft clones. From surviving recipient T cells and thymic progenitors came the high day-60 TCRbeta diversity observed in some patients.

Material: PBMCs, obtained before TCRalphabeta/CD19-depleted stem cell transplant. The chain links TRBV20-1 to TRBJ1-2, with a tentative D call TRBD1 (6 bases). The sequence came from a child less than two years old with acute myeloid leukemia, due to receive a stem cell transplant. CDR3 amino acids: CSARDGQGRNYGYTF. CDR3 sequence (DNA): TGCAGTGCTAGAGACGGCCAGGGGAGGAACTATGGCTACACCTTC.